A single sample is the source of the 10 T cell receptor beta chains below, sequenced in a study of monozygotic twins with cystic fibrosis. The table came from immunoSEQ multiplex PCR; TCRdb's copy has only in-frame clones and leaves some out. The repertoire holds more than 15,000 clones, with 91% as singletons. Sequenced: blood. The receptors shown here come from a girl aged 2-10 years with cystic fibrosis.

V gene TRBV18 combines with J gene TRBJ2-7; D may be TRBD1 (6 bases). Germline CDR1 is KGHSH and CDR2 is LQKENI. Trimming removed 3 bases from V and 7 bases from J, with 16 bases in between. The CDR3 is made up of 14 amino acids. The CDR3 loop reads CASSPQGTGKEQYF. The CDR3 nucleotides read TGTGCCAGCTCACCCCAGGGGACGGGGAAGGAGCAGTACTTC. Full variable domain (rest looked up from reference TRBV18 and TRBJ2-7): NAGVMQNPRHLVRRRGQEARLRCSPMKGHSHVYWYRQLPEEGLKFMVYLQKENIIDESGMPKERFSAEFPKEGPSILRIQQVVRGDSAAYFCASSPQGTGKEQYFGPGTRLTVT.

This chain joins TRBV15 and TRBJ1-1; 9 bases are shared with TRBD1. Germline V lookup: CDR1 LNHNV, CDR2 YYDKDF (reference sequence). Germline trimming cut 0 bases from V and 1 base from J; bases unmatched to any gene: 21. The CDR3 sequence is 22 residues long. The CDR3 sequence: CATSRDFPVIPLWGQGNTEAFF. Here the CDR3 DNA reads TGTGCCACCAGCAGAGATTTCCCTGTAATCCCATTGTGGGGACAGGGGAACACTGAAGCTTTCTTT.

This chain connects TRBV6-4 to TRBJ1-6, with 7 bases lining up with TRBD1. This CDR3 is 13 amino acids long. V trimming: 8 bases; J trimming: 9 bases; junction bases outside the gene matches: 7. CDR1 is MRHNA, CDR2 SNTAGT, per germline. CDR3 sequence (DNA): TGTGCCAGCGGGACAGACGTTGGTTCACCCCTCCACTTT. It is translated as CASGTDVGSPLHF.

The chain has TRBV6-5 and TRBJ1-2; unclear D gene. The CDR3 extends over 14 amino acids. Trimming took off 7 bases at V and 2 bases at J, with 14 bases between the two ends. The V gene's germline CDR1 is MNHEY and CDR2 SVGAGI. In nucleotides, the CDR3 is TGTGCCAGCACCCCAGGAACAGCAAACTATGGCTACACCTTC. It codes for CASTPGTANYGYTF.

The chain carries TRBV4-1 and TRBJ2-7; D tentatively reads TRBD1 or TRBD2 (5 bases each). Trimming took off 3 bases at V and 2 bases at J, with 14 bases between the two ends. The germline V gene encodes CDR1 MGHRA and CDR2 YSYEKL. The CDR3 contains 15 residues. This chain's CDR3 is CASSQGPGPPYEQYF. CDR3 DNA sequence: TGCGCCAGCAGCCAGGGACCGGGACCCCCCTACGAGCAGTACTTC.

The chain has TRBV4-1 and TRBJ2-6; no reliable D call. CDR1 and CDR2 (germline): MGHRA, YSYEKL. V shed 1 base and J shed 0 bases, with 4 bases lying between them. The length of the CDR3 is 15 residues. CDR3 DNA: TGCGCCAGCAGCCAAGGGCGCTCTGGGGCCAACGTCCTGACTTTC. Amino acid sequence: CASSQGRSGANVLTF.

This clone was observed once. The chain uses TRBV19 and TRBJ1-1; D is ambiguous. The CDR3 is 12 residues long. Trimming left V 5 bases short and J 3 bases short, with 7 bases between. Germline assignment: CDR1 LNHDA and CDR2 SQIVND (reference sequence). CDR3 sequence: CASSDRDTEAFF. Here the CDR3 DNA reads TGTGCCAGTAGTGACCGAGACACTGAAGCTTTCTTT.

The chain combines TRBV5-1 with TRBJ1-2; TRBD1 matches at 9 bases. After removal of 2 bases from V and 7 bases from J, the junction contained 6 bases not matched to a gene. This CDR3 is 14 amino acids long. The germline V gene has CDR1 SGHRS and CDR2 YFSETQ. The CDR3 protein is CASSLTGTGSGYTF. CDR3 coding DNA: TGCGCCAGCAGCTTAACCGGGACAGGGTCTGGCTACACCTTC.

For the CDR3, the DNA is TGTGCCAGTAAATACGGGATTGGGGATTATAGCAATCAGCCCCAGCATTTT. Its protein product is CASKYGIGDYSNQPQHF. V is TRBV19 and J is TRBJ1-5; D unclear. Between the trimmed V and J ends, which lost 7 bases and 0 bases, there was a span of 19 bases. Germline V gives CDR1 LNHDA, CDR2 SQIVND (reference sequence). The length of the CDR3 is 17 residues. Variable domain in full (rest from reference TRBV19 and TRBJ1-5): DGGITQSPKYLFRKEGQNVTLSCEQNLNHDAMYWYRQDPGQGLRLIYYSQIVNDFQKGDIAEGYSVSREKKESFPLTVTSAQKNPTAFYLCASKYGIGDYSNQPQHFGDGTRLSIL.

The chain is built from TRBV27 and TRBJ1-1, with a possible D match to TRBD1 (5 bases). The V end was cut by 3 bases, the J end by 4 bases, with 24 bases between. The germline gives CDR1 MNHEY, CDR2 SMNVEV (reference sequence). The CDR3 contains 18 residues. Here the CDR3 DNA reads TGTGCCAGCAGTTTTGCTACGGGGACTAGGAGAAAGTTCACTGAAGCTTTCTTT. Protein: CASSFATGTRRKFTEAFF.